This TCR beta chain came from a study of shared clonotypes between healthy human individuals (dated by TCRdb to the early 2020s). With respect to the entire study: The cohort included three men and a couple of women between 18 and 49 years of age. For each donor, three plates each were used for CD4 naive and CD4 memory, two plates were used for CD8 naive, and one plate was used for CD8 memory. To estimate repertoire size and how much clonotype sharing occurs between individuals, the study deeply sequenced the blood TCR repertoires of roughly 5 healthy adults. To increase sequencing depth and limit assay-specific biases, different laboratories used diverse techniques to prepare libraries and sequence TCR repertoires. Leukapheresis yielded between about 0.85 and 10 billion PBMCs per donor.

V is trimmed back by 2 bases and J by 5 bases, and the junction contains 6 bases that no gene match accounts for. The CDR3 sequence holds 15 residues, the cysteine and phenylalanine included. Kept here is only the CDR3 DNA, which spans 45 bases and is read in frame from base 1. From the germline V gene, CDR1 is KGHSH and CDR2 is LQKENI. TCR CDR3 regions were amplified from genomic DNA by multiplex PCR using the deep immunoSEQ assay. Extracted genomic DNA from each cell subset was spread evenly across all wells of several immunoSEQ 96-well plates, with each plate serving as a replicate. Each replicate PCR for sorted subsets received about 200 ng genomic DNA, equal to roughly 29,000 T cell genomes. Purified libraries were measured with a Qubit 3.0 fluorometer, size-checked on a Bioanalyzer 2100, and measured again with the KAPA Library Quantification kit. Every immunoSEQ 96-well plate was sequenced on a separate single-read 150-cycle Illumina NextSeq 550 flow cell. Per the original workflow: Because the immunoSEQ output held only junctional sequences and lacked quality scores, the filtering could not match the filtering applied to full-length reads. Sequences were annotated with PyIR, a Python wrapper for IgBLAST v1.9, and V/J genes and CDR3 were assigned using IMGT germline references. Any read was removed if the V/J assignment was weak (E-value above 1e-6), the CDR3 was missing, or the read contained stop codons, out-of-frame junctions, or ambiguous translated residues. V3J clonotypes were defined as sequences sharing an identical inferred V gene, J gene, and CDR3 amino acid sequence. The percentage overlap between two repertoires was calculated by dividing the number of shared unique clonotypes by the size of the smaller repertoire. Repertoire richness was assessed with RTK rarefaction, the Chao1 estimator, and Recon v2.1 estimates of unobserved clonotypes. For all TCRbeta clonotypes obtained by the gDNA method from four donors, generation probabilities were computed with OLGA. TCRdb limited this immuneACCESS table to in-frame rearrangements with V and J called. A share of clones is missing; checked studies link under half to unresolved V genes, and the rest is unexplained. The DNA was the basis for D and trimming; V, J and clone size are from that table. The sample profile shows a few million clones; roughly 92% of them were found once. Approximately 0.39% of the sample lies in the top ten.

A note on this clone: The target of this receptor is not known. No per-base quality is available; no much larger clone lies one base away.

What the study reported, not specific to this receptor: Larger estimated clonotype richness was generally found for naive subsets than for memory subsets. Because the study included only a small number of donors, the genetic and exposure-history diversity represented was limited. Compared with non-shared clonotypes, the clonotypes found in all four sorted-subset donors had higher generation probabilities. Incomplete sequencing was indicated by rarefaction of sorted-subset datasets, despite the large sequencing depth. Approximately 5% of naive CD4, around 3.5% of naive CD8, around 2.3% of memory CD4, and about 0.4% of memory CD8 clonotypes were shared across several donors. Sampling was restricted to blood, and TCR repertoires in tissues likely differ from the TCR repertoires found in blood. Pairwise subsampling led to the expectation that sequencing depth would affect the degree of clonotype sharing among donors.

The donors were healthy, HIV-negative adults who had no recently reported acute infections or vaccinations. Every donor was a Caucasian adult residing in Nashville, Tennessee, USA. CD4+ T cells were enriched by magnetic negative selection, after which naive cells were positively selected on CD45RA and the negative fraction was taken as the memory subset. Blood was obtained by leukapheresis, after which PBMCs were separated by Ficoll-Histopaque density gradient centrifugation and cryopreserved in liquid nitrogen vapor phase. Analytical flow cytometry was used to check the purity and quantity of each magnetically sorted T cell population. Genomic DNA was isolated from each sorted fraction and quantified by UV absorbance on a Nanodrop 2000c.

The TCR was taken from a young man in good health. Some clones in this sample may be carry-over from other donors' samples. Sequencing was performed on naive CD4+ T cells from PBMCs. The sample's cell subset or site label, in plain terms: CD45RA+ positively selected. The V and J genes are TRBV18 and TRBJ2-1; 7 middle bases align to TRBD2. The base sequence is TGTGCCAGCTCACCAGTCGCGGGAGTAAACAATGAGCAGTTCTTC. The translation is CASSPVAGVNNEQFF.